The 18 T cell receptor beta chains reported below all come from one sample, sequenced in a study of Ad26.COV2.S vaccination and SARS-CoV-2 variants. The protocol was immunoSEQ multiplex PCR, while the TCRdb copy is restricted to in-frame clones and leaves out a portion. The top ten hold 13% of the sample, which has about 440,000 clones, roughly 87% seen once. The sample's treatment: about 20 received Ad26.COV2.S at low or high dose, single or two shots; a few received placebo; per-sample allocation not given. Vaccine and placebo recipients were sampled on day 63 after the first injection. The source was peripheral blood, collected in a trial of Ad26.COV2.S vaccine versus placebo. These TCRs come from a person between 18 and 65 years old who received the Ad26.COV2.S COVID-19 vaccine or a placebo.

V usage is TRBV27 and J usage is TRBJ2-1; TRBD2 aligns across 10 bases. Looked up from germline, CDR1 is MNHEY and CDR2 is SMNVEV (reference sequence). Germline trimming cut 6 bases from V and 0 bases from J; bases unmatched to any gene: 5. This CDR3 contains 16 residues. The CDR3 nucleotides are TGTGCCAGCAGCCCCCTAGCGGGAGTCTCCTACAATGAGCAGTTCTTC. Its translation is CASSPLAGVSYNEQFF.

This chain links TRBV5-4 with TRBJ2-6, with TRBD1 identical over 9 bases. Germline V gene sequence: CDR1 SGHNT, CDR2 YYREEE (reference sequence). Losses at the gene ends were 4 bases for V and 0 bases for J; bases not matched to a gene: 11. This CDR3 spans 19 amino acids. The CDR3 loop reads CASSVAPGTGSSGANVLTF. CDR3 sequence (DNA): TGTGCCAGCAGCGTAGCGCCCGGGACAGGGAGCTCTGGGGCCAACGTCCTGACTTTC.

The V call is TRBV29-1, the J call TRBJ1-1, with D uncertain. Germline lookup yields CDR1 SQVTM and CDR2 ANQGSEA. Between the trimmed V and J ends, which lost 3 bases and 7 bases, there was a span of 12 bases. The CDR3 has 12 residues. In nucleotides, the CDR3 is TGCAGCGTTGACTGGTCTGGCAGTGAAGCTTTCTTT. Its translation is CSVDWSGSEAFF. The full variable domain, rest sourced from reference TRBV29-1 and TRBJ1-1, is SAVISQKPSRDICQRGTSLTIQCQVDSQVTMMFWYRQQPGQSLTLIATANQGSEATYESGFVIDKFPISRPNLTFSTLTVSNMSPEDSSIYLCSVDWSGSEAFFGQGTRLTVV.

The chain has TRBV7-2 and TRBJ2-3; D ambiguous. The V and J ends lost 1 base and 4 bases respectively, with 6 bases between them. Per the germline V gene, CDR1 is SGHTA and CDR2 is FQGNSA. The CDR3 runs to 13 residues. Here the CDR3 reads CASSLGISDTQYF. In DNA, the CDR3 is TGTGCCAGCAGCTTAGGAATCTCAGATACGCAGTATTTT.

This clone was seen only once. This chain uses TRBV19 with TRBJ2-7; D may be TRBD1 or TRBD2 (5 bases each). Germline V CDR1 and CDR2: LNHDA, SQIVND (reference sequence). The V and J ends lost 6 bases and 3 bases respectively, with 12 bases between them. This CDR3 has 13 residues. CDR3 DNA sequence: TGTGCCAGTAGGTCGGGACGGAGCTACGAGCAGTACTTC. Protein product: CASRSGRSYEQYF.

The J gene is TRBJ1-2, the V gene TRBV28; D is unclear. Germline V CDR1 and CDR2: MDHEN, SYDVKM. CDR3 size: 16 residues. V lost 2 bases and J lost 2, with 15 bases in between. In DNA form, the CDR3 reads TGTGCCAGCAGTTTAGGGCGTGTTCGAGGGAACTATGGCTACACCTTC. Translation gives CASSLGRVRGNYGYTF.

This clone was seen once. The chain links TRBV29-1 to TRBJ2-4; no definite D call. Germline V lookup: CDR1 SQVTM, CDR2 ANQGSEA. The CDR3 sequence is 12 residues long. V was shortened by 5 bases and J by 8 bases, with 13 bases between the two germline ends. This CDR3 reads CSVTTQGDIQYF. DNA for the CDR3: TGCAGCGTTACGACTCAAGGAGACATTCAGTACTTC. The whole variable domain, filled in from reference TRBV29-1 and TRBJ2-4, reads SAVISQKPSRDICQRGTSLTIQCQVDSQVTMMFWYRQQPGQSLTLIATANQGSEATYESGFVIDKFPISRPNLTFSTLTVSNMSPEDSSIYLCSVTTQGDIQYFGAGTRLSVL.

The rearrangement joins TRBV6-5 to TRBJ2-2; 11 positions agree with TRBD2. Germline assignment: CDR1 MNHEY and CDR2 SVGAGI. The CDR3 runs to 15 residues. After removal of 5 bases from V and 6 bases from J, the junction contained 5 bases not matched to a gene. In DNA form, the CDR3 reads TGTGCCAGCAGTCTGACTAGCGGGATACCCGGGGAGCTGTTTTTT. Translation gives CASSLTSGIPGELFF.

The chain has TRBV19 and TRBJ2-1; 10 bases map to TRBD2. This CDR3 spans 18 amino acids. Looked up from germline, CDR1 is LNHDA and CDR2 is SQIVND (reference sequence). V shed 9 bases and J 5 bases; nucleotides not matched to a gene: 19. The CDR3 region has the DNA TGTGCCAGCAGGGGACAGGCAGCGGGAGGGCGGGCCCACAATGAGCAGTTCTTC. It yields the protein CASRGQAAGGRAHNEQFF.

The chain joins TRBV19 to TRBJ1-5; D remains unclear. Trimming shortened V by 1 base and J by 2 bases, and 6 bases separated the two germline ends. Germline CDR1 is LNHDA and CDR2 is SQIVND (reference sequence). The CDR3 consists of 14 residues. The CDR3 protein is CASSIARGNQPQHF. CDR3 DNA sequence: TGTGCCAGTAGTATAGCCCGGGGCAATCAGCCCCAGCATTTT.

This clone is a singleton in its sample. This CDR3 is CASSQQAGVLSEQYF. CDR3 bases: TGTGCCAGCAGCCAACAAGCGGGAGTCCTAAGCGAGCAGTACTTC. The chain joins TRBV7-2 to TRBJ2-7; 8 nucleotides agree with TRBD2. Germline values: CDR1 SGHTA, CDR2 FQGNSA. V shed 5 bases, J shed 6 bases, and the junction held 12 bases outside the gene matches. CDR3 length: 15 residues.

V usage is TRBV29-1 and J usage is TRBJ2-6; D may be TRBD2 (7 bases). The ends were cut back, 4 bases at V and 2 bases at J, with 9 bases in the middle. Germline-derived CDR1 and CDR2 are SQVTM and ANQGSEA. The CDR3 sequence is 14 residues long. The CDR3 spells CSVGGGTGANVLTF. CDR3 coding DNA: TGCAGCGTTGGGGGGGGCACTGGGGCCAACGTCCTGACTTTC.

The chain joins TRBV7-2 to TRBJ1-4, with D perhaps TRBD1 (5 bases). The length of the CDR3 is 14 residues. V lost 1 base and J lost 8, with 11 bases in between. Germline-derived CDR1 and CDR2 are SGHTA and FQGNSA. The CDR3 region has the DNA TGTGCCAGCAGCTTAGGGGTACAGGTCGAAAAACTGTTTTTT. It yields the protein CASSLGVQVEKLFF.

The rearrangement links TRBV3-1 (or the pseudogene TRBV3-2) to TRBJ2-7; tentative D call: TRBD2 (5 bases). V shed 6 bases and J shed 6 bases, with 12 bases lying between them. Germline V gives CDR1 LGHDT, CDR2 YNNKEL (reference sequence). The CDR3 spans 12 residues. CDR3 DNA sequence: TGTGCCAGCAGTCCTACGGGGAGCGAGCAGTACTTC. Translated: CASSPTGSEQYF.

The V call is TRBV30, the J call TRBJ2-7, with D perhaps assigned TRBD1 or TRBD2 (5 bases each). The germline V and J ends were trimmed by 2 bases and 0 bases, with 14 bases remaining between them. CDR3 length equals 15 residues. Looked up from germline, CDR1 is GTSNPN and CDR2 is SVGIG (reference sequence). The CDR3 sequence: CAWSINRRSSYEQYF. The DNA of the CDR3 is TGTGCCTGGAGTATAAACAGGAGGAGCTCCTACGAGCAGTACTTC.

This chain joins TRBV6-2 or TRBV6-3 and TRBJ2-7; a weak D match, TRBD1 (5 bases). Germline CDR1 reads MNHEY; CDR2 reads SVGEGT. Deletions cut 5 bases from V and 5 bases from J, with 13 bases between. The CDR3 has 13 residues. The CDR3 region is CASSPDSLNEQYF. The CDR3 region has the DNA TGTGCCAGCAGTCCCGACAGTTTGAACGAGCAGTACTTC.

V usage is TRBV28 and J usage is TRBJ1-5, with D hard to call. V lost 9 bases and J 0 bases, leaving 15 bases between the germline ends. CDR1 and CDR2 (germline): MDHEN, SYDVKM. This CDR3 is built from 15 residues. The CDR3 here is CASTPIGPSNQPQHF. The CDR3 DNA is TGTGCCAGTACCCCCATCGGTCCTAGCAATCAGCCCCAGCATTTT.

Details on this clone: Other DNA sequences in this specimen translate into the identical CDR3. The V gene is TRBV7-3, the J gene TRBJ1-2; 7 bases match TRBD1. CDR3 size: 14 residues. The germline CDR1 and CDR2 sequences are SGHTA and FQGTGA. V was clipped by 6 bases and J by 8 bases; unmatched bases: 12. CDR3 bases: TGTGCCAGCAGTACGGGGAGGGGGCAGGGGGGCTACACCTTC. Protein sequence: CASSTGRGQGGYTF.